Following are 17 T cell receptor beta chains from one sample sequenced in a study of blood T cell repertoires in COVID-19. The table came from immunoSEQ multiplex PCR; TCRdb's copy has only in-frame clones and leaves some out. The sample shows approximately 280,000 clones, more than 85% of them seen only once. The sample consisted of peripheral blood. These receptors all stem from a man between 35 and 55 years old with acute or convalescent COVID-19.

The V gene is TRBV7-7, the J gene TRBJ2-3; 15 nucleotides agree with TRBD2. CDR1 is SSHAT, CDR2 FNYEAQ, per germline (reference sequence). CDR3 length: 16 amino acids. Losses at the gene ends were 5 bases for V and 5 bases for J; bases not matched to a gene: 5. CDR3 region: CASSLGLAGGQDTQYF. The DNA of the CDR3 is TGTGCCAGCAGCCTCGGACTAGCGGGGGGGCAAGATACGCAGTATTTT.

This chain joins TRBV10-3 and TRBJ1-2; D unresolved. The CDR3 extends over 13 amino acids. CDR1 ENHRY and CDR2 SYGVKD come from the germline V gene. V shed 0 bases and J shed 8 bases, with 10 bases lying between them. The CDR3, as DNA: TGTGCCATCAGTGAGTCGATGAGGCACGGCTACACCTTC. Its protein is CAISESMRHGYTF.

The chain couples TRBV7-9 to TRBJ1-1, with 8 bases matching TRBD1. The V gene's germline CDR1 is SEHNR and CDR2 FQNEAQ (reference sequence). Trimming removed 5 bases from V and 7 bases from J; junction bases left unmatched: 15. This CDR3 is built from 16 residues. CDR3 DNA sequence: TGTGCCAGCAGCGACCTGGGCAGGGGGCAGGAGGGTGAAGCTTTCTTT. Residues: CASSDLGRGQEGEAFF.

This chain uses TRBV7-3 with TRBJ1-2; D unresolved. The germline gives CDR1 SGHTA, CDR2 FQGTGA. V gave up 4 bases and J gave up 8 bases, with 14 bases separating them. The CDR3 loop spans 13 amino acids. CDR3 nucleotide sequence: TGTGCCAGCAGCTCTATCCCTGGAGAAGGCTACACCTTC. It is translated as CASSSIPGEGYTF.

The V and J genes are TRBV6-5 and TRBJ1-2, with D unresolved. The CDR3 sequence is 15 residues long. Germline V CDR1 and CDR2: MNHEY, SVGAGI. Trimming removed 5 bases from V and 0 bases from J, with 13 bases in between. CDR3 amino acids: CASSPGIWANYGYTF. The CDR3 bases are TGTGCCAGCAGTCCCGGGATCTGGGCTAACTATGGCTACACCTTC.

CDR3 residues: CASIWGPGPGGTEAFF. CDR3 in DNA: TGCGCCAGCATCTGGGGCCCCGGTCCCGGCGGCACTGAAGCTTTCTTT. The chain has TRBV5-1 and TRBJ1-1; D might be TRBD1 (5 bases). Germline CDR1 and CDR2: SGHRS and YFSETQ. This CDR3 region has 16 residues. The V end was cut by 6 bases, the J end by 4 bases, with 22 bases between.

The CDR3 DNA sequence: TGTGCCAGCCGGGCGGCGGGGATGAACACTGAAGCTTTCTTT. Translation: CASRAAGMNTEAFF. The V gene is TRBV6-5, the J gene TRBJ1-1; no definite D call. The CDR3 runs 14 residues. Looked up from germline, CDR1 is MNHEY and CDR2 is SVGAGI. Deletions cut 8 bases from V and 0 bases from J, with 13 bases between.

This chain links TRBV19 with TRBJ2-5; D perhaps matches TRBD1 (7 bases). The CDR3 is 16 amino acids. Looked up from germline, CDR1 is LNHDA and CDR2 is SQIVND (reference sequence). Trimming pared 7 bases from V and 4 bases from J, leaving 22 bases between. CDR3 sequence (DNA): TGTGCCAGTACTGCATCATGGCGGCAGGGGGGAGAGACCCAGTACTTC. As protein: CASTASWRQGGETQYF. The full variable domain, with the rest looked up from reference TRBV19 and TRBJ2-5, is DGGITQSPKYLFRKEGQNVTLSCEQNLNHDAMYWYRQDPGQGLRLIYYSQIVNDFQKGDIAEGYSVSREKKESFPLTVTSAQKNPTAFYLCASTASWRQGGETQYFGPGTRLLVL.

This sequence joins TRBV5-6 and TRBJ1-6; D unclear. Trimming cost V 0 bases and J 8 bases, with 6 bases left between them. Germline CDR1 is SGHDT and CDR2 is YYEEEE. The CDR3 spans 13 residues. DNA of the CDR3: TGTGCCAGCAGCTTGGATCTAGATTCACCCCTCCACTTT. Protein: CASSLDLDSPLHF.

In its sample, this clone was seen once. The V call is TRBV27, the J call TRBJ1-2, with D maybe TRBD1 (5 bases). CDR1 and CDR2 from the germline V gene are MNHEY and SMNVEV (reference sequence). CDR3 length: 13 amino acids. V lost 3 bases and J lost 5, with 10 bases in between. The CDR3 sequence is CASSFRGTYGYTF. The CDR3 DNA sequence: TGTGCCAGCAGTTTCCGGGGGACTTATGGCTACACCTTC.

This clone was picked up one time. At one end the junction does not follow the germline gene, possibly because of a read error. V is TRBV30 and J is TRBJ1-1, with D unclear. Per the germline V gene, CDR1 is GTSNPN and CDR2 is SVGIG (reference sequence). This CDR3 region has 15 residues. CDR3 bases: TGCGCTTATTGCGAGAGGGTGGGGTTGATTTCTGAAGCTTTCTTT. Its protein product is CAYCERVGLISEAFF.

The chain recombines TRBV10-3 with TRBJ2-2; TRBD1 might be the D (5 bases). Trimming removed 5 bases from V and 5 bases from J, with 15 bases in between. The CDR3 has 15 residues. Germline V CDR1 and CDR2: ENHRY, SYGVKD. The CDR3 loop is CAISPSQVGTGELFF. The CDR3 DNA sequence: TGTGCCATCAGTCCCTCACAGGTGGGGACCGGGGAGCTGTTTTTT.

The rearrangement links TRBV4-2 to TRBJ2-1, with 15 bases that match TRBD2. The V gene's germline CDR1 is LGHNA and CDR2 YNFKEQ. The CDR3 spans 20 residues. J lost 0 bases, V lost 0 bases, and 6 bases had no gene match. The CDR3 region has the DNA TGTGCCAGCAGCCAAGAGGGACTAGCGGGGGGTCCCAGCTCCTACAATGAGCAGTTCTTC. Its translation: CASSQEGLAGGPSSYNEQFF.

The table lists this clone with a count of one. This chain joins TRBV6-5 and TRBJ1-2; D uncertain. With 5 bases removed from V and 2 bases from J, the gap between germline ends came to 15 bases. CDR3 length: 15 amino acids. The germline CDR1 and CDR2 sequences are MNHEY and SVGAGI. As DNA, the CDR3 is TGTGCCAGCAGTCCCCGGGTCCGGAGAAACTATGGCTACACCTTC. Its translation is CASSPRVRRNYGYTF.

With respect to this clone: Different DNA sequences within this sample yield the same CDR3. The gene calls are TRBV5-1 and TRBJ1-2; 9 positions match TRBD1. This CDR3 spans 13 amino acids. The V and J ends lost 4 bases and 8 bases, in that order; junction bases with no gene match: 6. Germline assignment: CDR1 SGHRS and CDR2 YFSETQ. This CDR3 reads CASSPGQGEGYTF. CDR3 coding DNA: TGCGCCAGCAGCCCGGGACAGGGAGAAGGCTACACCTTC.

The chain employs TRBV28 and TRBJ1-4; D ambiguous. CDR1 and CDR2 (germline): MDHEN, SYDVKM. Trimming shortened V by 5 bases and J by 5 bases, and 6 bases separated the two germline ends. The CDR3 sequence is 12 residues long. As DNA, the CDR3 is TGTGCCAGCAGTGTTCTCAATGAAAAACTGTTTTTT. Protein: CASSVLNEKLFF.

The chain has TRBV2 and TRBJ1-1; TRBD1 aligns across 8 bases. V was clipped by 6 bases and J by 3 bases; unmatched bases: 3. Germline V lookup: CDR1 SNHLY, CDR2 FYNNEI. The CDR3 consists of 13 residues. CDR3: CASSAGGYTEAFF. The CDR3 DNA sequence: TGTGCCAGCAGCGCAGGGGGCTACACTGAAGCTTTCTTT.